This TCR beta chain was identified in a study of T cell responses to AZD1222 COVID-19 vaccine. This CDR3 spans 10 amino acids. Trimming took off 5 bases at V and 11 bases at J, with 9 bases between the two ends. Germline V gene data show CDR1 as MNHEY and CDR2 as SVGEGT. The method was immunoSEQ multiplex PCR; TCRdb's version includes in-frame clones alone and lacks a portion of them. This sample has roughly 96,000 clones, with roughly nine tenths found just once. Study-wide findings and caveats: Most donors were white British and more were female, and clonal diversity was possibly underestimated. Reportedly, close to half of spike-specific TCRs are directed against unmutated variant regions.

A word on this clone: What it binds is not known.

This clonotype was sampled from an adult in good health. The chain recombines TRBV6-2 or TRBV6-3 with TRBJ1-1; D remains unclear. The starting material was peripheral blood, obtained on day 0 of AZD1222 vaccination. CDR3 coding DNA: TGTGCCAGCAGTACCGTAAGGGCTTTCTTT. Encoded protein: CASSTVRAFF.